Sequencing of this TCR beta chain was carried out in a study of shared clonotypes between healthy human individuals. Naive CD8 populations comprised CD45RO-negative cells positively selected for CCR7, excluding terminally differentiated effector memory CD45RA+ cells. Sequencing used immunoSEQ multiplex PCR; TCRdb keeps in-frame clones, though not all of them. Of around 2.1 million clones in the sample, about 93% are singletons; the top ten hold around 1.7%. With 1 base removed from V and 6 bases from J, the gap between germline ends came to 7 bases. The CDR3 totals 13 residues. Per the germline V gene, CDR1 is SEHNR and CDR2 is FQNEAQ (reference sequence). The count of this clone is one.

Material: naive CD8+ T cells from PBMCs. The chain has TRBV7-9 and TRBJ2-1; no definite D call. The TCR was taken from a man between 18 and 35 years old in good health. Some clones in this sample may be carry-over from other donors' samples. Written as DNA, the CDR3 is TGTGCCAGCAGCTTAGAGGGCAGCAATGAGCAGTTCTTC. Protein: CASSLEGSNEQFF.